Following are 6 T cell receptor beta chains from one sample sequenced in a study of blood T cell repertoires in COVID-19. The protocol was immunoSEQ multiplex PCR, while the TCRdb copy is restricted to in-frame clones and leaves out a portion. The table has around 190,000 clones, approximately 91% seen once. The sequenced material came from peripheral blood. The receptors derive from a man aged 18 to 30 with active or convalescent COVID-19.

The table lists this clone with a count of one. This chain links TRBV30 with TRBJ2-1, with a tentative D call TRBD2 (5 bases). CDR1 and CDR2 from the germline V gene are GTSNPN and SVGIG (reference sequence). The ends were cut back, 0 bases at V and 4 bases at J, with 10 bases in the middle. The CDR3 is 14 residues long. CDR3 in DNA: TGTGCCTGGAGTGTGGGGTCGGGGTACAATGAGCAGTTCTTC. Its translation: CAWSVGSGYNEQFF.

Turning to this clone: Germline and junction disagree at one end, which may indicate a read error. This CDR3 is also generated by other DNA sequences in the sample. The chain is built from TRBV18 and TRBJ2-7; 10 bases are a match to TRBD2. Germline assignment: CDR1 KGHSH and CDR2 LQKENI. The CDR3 covers 14 residues. CDR3 nucleotide sequence: TGTGCTAGCTCACCGAGCGGGAGGGGTGATCAGCAGTACTTC. Its translation is CASSPSGRGDQQYF.

The chain recombines TRBV7-9 with TRBJ2-3, with a weak D call TRBD2 (6 bases). Trimming removed 6 bases from V and 0 bases from J, with 10 bases in between. The CDR3 has 14 residues. Per the germline V gene, CDR1 is SEHNR and CDR2 is FQNEAQ (reference sequence). The CDR3 DNA reads as TGTGCCAGCAGGTCTAGCGAGAGCACAGATACGCAGTATTTT. Protein: CASRSSESTDTQYF. Using reference TRBV7-9 and TRBJ2-3 for the parts outside the CDR3, the full variable domain is DTGVSQNPRHKITKRGQNVTFRCDPISEHNRLYWYRQTLGQGPEFLTYFQNEAQLEKSRLLSDRFSAERPKGSFSTLEIQRTEQGDSAMYLCASRSSESTDTQYFGPGTRLTVL.

The V and J genes are TRBV5-6 and TRBJ2-3; TRBD2 matches at 13 bases. Germline V gene sequence: CDR1 SGHDT, CDR2 YYEEEE. The CDR3 loop spans 17 amino acids. With 4 bases clipped from V and 1 base from J, the junction kept 6 bases outside the gene matches. This CDR3 is CASSSRLAGGGTDTQYF. The DNA of the CDR3 is TGTGCCAGCAGCAGTCGACTAGCGGGGGGTGGCACAGATACGCAGTATTTT.

V and J are TRBV7-9 and TRBJ2-7; weak D call: TRBD2 (6 bases). The CDR3 contains 14 residues. V was shortened by 2 bases and J by 2 bases, with 10 bases between the two germline ends. Looked up from germline, CDR1 is SEHNR and CDR2 is FQNEAQ (reference sequence). CDR3 coding DNA: TGTGCCAGCAGCTTACTCGCGGGACCCTACGAGCAGTACTTC. It codes for CASSLLAGPYEQYF.

The chain uses TRBV5-4 and TRBJ1-6; TRBD1 is a possible D gene (6 bases). Germline-derived CDR1 and CDR2 are SGHNT and YYREEE (reference sequence). The CDR3 runs 14 residues. The ends were cut back, 4 bases at V and 5 bases at J, with 10 bases in the middle. The CDR3: CASSRRQDNSPLHF. CDR3 nucleotides: TGTGCCAGCAGCCGGAGACAGGATAATTCACCCCTCCACTTT.